The 22 T cell receptor beta chains below were found in one sample sequenced in a study of shared clonotypes between healthy human individuals (dated by TCRdb to about 2020). Library method: the immunoSEQ multiplex PCR assay. This is the immuneACCESS table as TCRdb keeps it, with only in-frame sequences that have V and J called. A part of the clones is gone; compared with another copy, unresolved V genes explain less than half, and the rest is unexplained. The sample data list around 2.1 million clones, and under 97% of these were observed just once. The ten largest clones take up 0.13% of the sample. Sequencing was performed on naive CD4+ T cells sorted from blood. In the paper's terms, the cell subset or site label means: CD45RA+ positively selected. Every receptor here comes from a man aged 18 to 35 in good health.

Remarks on this clone: The sample carries other DNA sequences with the same CDR3. V is TRBV5-1 and J is TRBJ2-1; 10 bases map to TRBD2. Germline V CDR1 and CDR2: SGHRS, YFSETQ. CDR3 length equals 15 residues. V lost 4 bases and J lost 0; bases outside the gene matches: 1. The CDR3 DNA reads as TGCGCCAGCAGCCCTAGCGGGAGCTCCTACAATGAGCAGTTCTTC. Protein product: CASSPSGSSYNEQFF.

The chain has TRBV7-2 and TRBJ1-3; 7 bases agree with TRBD1. The CDR3 has 15 amino acids. The V gene's germline CDR1 is SGHTA and CDR2 FQGNSA. V was clipped by 5 bases and J by 4 bases; unmatched bases: 8. The DNA for the CDR3 is TGTGCCAGCAGCCCGTCAGGGGGTTTAGGAAACACCATATATTTT. This codes for CASSPSGGLGNTIYF.

About this clone: Other nucleotide sequences in the sample specify the same CDR3. This sequence joins TRBV18 and TRBJ2-5; TRBD2 matches at 7 bases. V was clipped by 1 base and J by 1 base; unmatched bases: 0. The germline V gene encodes CDR1 KGHSH and CDR2 LQKENI. This CDR3 spans 14 amino acids. CDR3 nucleotides: TGTGCCAGCTCACCACGGACTAGCCAAGAGACCCAGTACTTC. This encodes CASSPRTSQETQYF.

V is TRBV10-3 and J is TRBJ2-7; TRBD2 agrees at 9 bases. Trimming removed 9 bases from V and 0 bases from J; junction bases left unmatched: 3. Germline V CDR1 and CDR2: ENHRY, SYGVKD. CDR3 length: 13 amino acids. CDR3 residues: CAIGLASSYEQYF. CDR3 DNA: TGTGCCATTGGACTAGCGAGCTCCTACGAGCAGTACTTC.

The CDR3 region has the DNA TGTGCCATCAGTGATACGGGGGCTCAAACTGAAGCTTTCTTT. The encoded protein is CAISDTGAQTEAFF. The V gene is TRBV10-3, the J gene TRBJ1-1; D might be TRBD1 (6 bases). Trimming stripped 3 bases from V and 5 bases from J, with 13 bases between. The CDR3 runs 14 residues. CDR1 and CDR2 (germline): ENHRY, SYGVKD.

CDR3 nucleotides: TGTGCCAGCAGTGAAGGACAGGGAAAAAGACAGGACACTGAAGCTTTCTTT. This encodes CASSEGQGKRQDTEAFF. The rearrangement uses TRBV6-1 and TRBJ1-1; 7 bases line up with TRBD1. CDR3 length: 17 amino acids. Germline V gene sequence: CDR1 MNHNS, CDR2 SASEGT. V shed 1 base, J shed 3 bases, and the junction held 11 bases outside the gene matches.

The CDR3 coding sequence is TGTGCCAGCAGCCCAACTAGCGCCCAAGCCGGGGAGCTGTTTTTT. Protein sequence: CASSPTSAQAGELFF. V and J are TRBV5-4 and TRBJ2-2, with TRBD2 matching 7 bases. Trimming at V came to 4 bases and at J to 6 bases, leaving 9 bases not matched to a gene. CDR3 length: 15 amino acids. Germline CDR1 and CDR2: SGHNT and YYREEE (reference sequence).

V usage is TRBV7-2 and J usage is TRBJ2-3; D might be TRBD1 (6 bases). The CDR3 spans 18 residues. V lost 1 base and J lost 3, with 20 bases in between. The germline gives CDR1 SGHTA, CDR2 FQGNSA. The DNA of the CDR3 is TGTGCCAGCAGCTTAGTGTCAGTTAGGCAGGGGTGGACAGATACGCAGTATTTT. Translation: CASSLVSVRQGWTDTQYF. Looking up the rest from reference TRBV7-2 and TRBJ2-3 gives the full variable domain: GAGVSQSPSNKVTEKGKDVELRCDPISGHTALYWYRQSLGQGLEFLIYFQGNSAPDKSGLPSDRFSAERTGGSVSTLTIQRTQQEDSAVYLCASSLVSVRQGWTDTQYFGPGTRLTVL.

The chain couples TRBV5-5 to TRBJ2-6; D is unclear. V lost 2 bases to trimming and J lost 3 bases, with 9 bases between them. Germline CDR1 is SGHKS and CDR2 is YYEKEE (reference sequence). The CDR3 totals 15 residues. This chain's CDR3 is CASSLVAVGANVLTF. CDR3 DNA sequence: TGTGCCAGCAGCTTAGTCGCCGTTGGGGCCAACGTCCTGACTTTC.

In regard to this clone: In the same sample, other DNA sequences code for this CDR3. The chain combines TRBV10-3 with TRBJ2-1; 12 nucleotides line up with TRBD2. The junction had 4 bases not matched to a gene; V was cut back by 6 bases and J by 4 bases. This CDR3 spans 15 amino acids. The germline V gene encodes CDR1 ENHRY and CDR2 SYGVKD. CDR3 region: CAIRSGTSGYNEQFF. In nucleotides, the CDR3 is TGTGCCATCAGAAGCGGGACTAGCGGGTACAATGAGCAGTTCTTC.

The V and J genes are TRBV5-1 and TRBJ2-7; the D is unclear. The CDR3 length is 16 residues. V dropped 1 base and J dropped 0 bases, with 14 bases sitting between them. CDR1 is SGHRS, CDR2 YFSETQ, per germline. For the CDR3, the DNA is TGCGCCAGCAGCTTGAACCCAGCCTCAAGCTCCTACGAGCAGTACTTC. Encoded protein: CASSLNPASSSYEQYF.

Note on this clone: An end of the junction differs from the germline gene, which may be a read error. The chain has TRBV13 and TRBJ2-6, with D possibly TRBD1 on 5 matching bases. In germline, CDR1 is PRHDT, CDR2 FYEKMQ (reference sequence). CDR3 size: 16 residues. CDR3: CASSLFEPGAFNGLTF. The CDR3 nucleotides read TGTGCCAGCAGCTTATTTGAGCCTGGGGCTTTCAACGGCCTGACTTTC.

The DNA for the CDR3 is TGCGCCAGCAGCCACCCTTCGGGGGGATACAATGAGCAGTTCTTC. Protein sequence: CASSHPSGGYNEQFF. The J gene is TRBJ2-1, the V gene TRBV4-1; 7 bases align to TRBD2. This CDR3 is 15 amino acids long. Trimming cost V 3 bases and J 4 bases; bases outside gene matches: 6. The V gene's germline CDR1 is MGHRA and CDR2 YSYEKL.

V and J are TRBV6-5 and TRBJ2-5, with D perhaps TRBD1 (6 bases). CDR3 length: 16 residues. Trimming left V 0 bases short and J 5 bases short, with 16 bases between. Germline V gene lookup returns CDR1 MNHEY and CDR2 SVGAGI. The CDR3 loop is CASSYSGGRGRETQYF. CDR3 bases: TGTGCCAGCAGTTACTCAGGCGGCAGGGGAAGGGAGACCCAGTACTTC.

The chain couples TRBV11-3 to TRBJ2-7; TRBD2 aligns across 8 bases. Germline V gene sequence: CDR1 SGHNT, CDR2 YENEEA. This CDR3 is built from 20 residues. Trimming cost V 3 bases and J 4 bases; bases outside gene matches: 23. The CDR3 loop is CASSLERVSGISSEFYEQYF. The CDR3 DNA reads as TGTGCCAGCAGCTTGGAACGTGTTAGCGGGATATCTTCCGAATTTTACGAGCAGTACTTC.

V gene TRBV6-5 combines with J gene TRBJ2-2; tentatively, D is TRBD1 (5 bases). Trimming pared 7 bases from V and 4 bases from J, leaving 10 bases between. Germline CDR1 MNHEY, CDR2 SVGAGI. The CDR3 length is 13 residues. The CDR3 region is CASTSQGTGELFF. As DNA, the CDR3 is TGTGCCAGCACCAGCCAGGGCACCGGGGAGCTGTTTTTT.

This sequence joins TRBV28 and TRBJ2-7; no clear D gene. Germline V gives CDR1 MDHEN, CDR2 SYDVKM. The V gene lost 4 bases and the J gene lost 3 bases, with 19 bases spanning the gap. The CDR3 spans 16 residues. The CDR3 protein is CASSSPRFPSFYEQYF. CDR3 DNA: TGTGCCAGCAGTTCCCCCAGGTTCCCCTCCTTCTACGAGCAGTACTTC.

The V gene is TRBV30, the J gene TRBJ1-4; perhaps TRBD1 as D (5 bases). The V gene's germline CDR1 is GTSNPN and CDR2 SVGIG (reference sequence). Trimming took off 3 bases at V and 3 bases at J, with 11 bases between the two ends. This CDR3 is 14 amino acids long. CDR3 in DNA: TGTGCCTGGAGAACAGGAGGGGCTAATGAAAAACTGTTTTTT. Protein: CAWRTGGANEKLFF.

The chain combines TRBV19 with TRBJ2-7; 9 bases are a match to TRBD2. Germline-derived CDR1 and CDR2 are LNHDA and SQIVND (reference sequence). V was pared by 5 bases and J by 0 bases, with 5 bases of the junction left unmatched. There are 15 residues in the CDR3. In nucleotides, the CDR3 is TGTGCCAGTAGTTCAGTAGCGGGAGACTCCTACGAGCAGTACTTC. Its protein product is CASSSVAGDSYEQYF.

This clone was found once. This chain links TRBV6-5 with TRBJ1-1; possible D gene TRBD1, 6 bases. With 6 bases removed from V and 8 bases from J, the gap between germline ends came to 13 bases. CDR1 and CDR2 from the germline V gene are MNHEY and SVGAGI. The CDR3 length is 12 residues. The CDR3 loop is CASRWQGSEAFF. Written as DNA, the CDR3 is TGTGCCAGCAGATGGCAGGGGTCAGAAGCTTTCTTT.

The chain carries TRBV5-6 and TRBJ2-7; tentative D call: TRBD2 (6 bases). This CDR3 is 14 amino acids long. Germline V lookup: CDR1 SGHDT, CDR2 YYEEEE. V was shortened by 4 bases and J by 2 bases, with 13 bases between the two germline ends. Written as DNA, the CDR3 is TGTGCCAGCAGCGGCCTAGCGTCCCCCTACGAGCAGTACTTC. Translated: CASSGLASPYEQYF.

The chain uses TRBV2 and TRBJ1-4; D call uncertain. The CDR3 has 16 residues. Germline CDR1 and CDR2: SNHLY and FYNNEI. Trimming left V 3 bases short and J 8 bases short, with 19 bases between. In DNA, the CDR3 is TGTGCCAGCAGTGACCTCGAATTGTCCACTGCGGAAAAACTGTTTTTT. Protein: CASSDLELSTAEKLFF.